The clone carrying this T cell receptor (beta chain) occurred a few times. Only in-frame clones appear in the TCRdb table, and some are missing; sequencing was by immunoSEQ multiplex PCR. The sample contains around 86,000 clones, nearly 85% of which appear only once. The data belong to a study of blood T cell repertoires in COVID-19. At the level of the study: From T cells, B-cell-depleted T cells, or PBMCs came the material, which was cDNA or gDNA.

This CDR3 comprises 12 residues. V shed 2 bases and J shed 6 bases, with 10 bases lying between them. Looked up from germline, CDR1 is GTSNPN and CDR2 is SVGIG (reference sequence). This clonotype was sampled from a woman of 80 years or more with acute or convalescent COVID-19. The V gene is TRBV30, the J gene TRBJ1-1; D possibly corresponds to TRBD1 (6 bases). The sequenced sample was peripheral blood. DNA for the CDR3: TGTGCCTGGAGTTATCGGACAGCTGAAGCTTTCTTT. Translation gives CAWSYRTAEAFF.